These 20 T cell receptor beta chains share one sample of origin, sequenced in a study of graft-versus-host responses after intestinal transplantation. Sequencing used immunoSEQ multiplex PCR; TCRdb keeps in-frame clones, though not all of them. The sample records fewer than 4,500 clones, around 32% being singletons. The sequenced sample was alloreactive CD4+ T cells from a mixed lymphocyte reaction culture, obtained before transplantation. Subset in this sample: CFSE-low proliferating T cells sorted from roughly six-day pre-transplant mixed lymphocyte reaction (GvH or HvG direction). The receptors were sampled from a human patient who was an organ donor for intestinal transplantation.

In its sample, this clone was seen once. The gene calls are TRBV30 and TRBJ2-5, with 9 nucleotides matching TRBD1. Losses at the gene ends were 5 bases for V and 5 bases for J; bases not matched to a gene: 3. Germline assignment: CDR1 GTSNPN and CDR2 SVGIG (reference sequence). There are 12 residues in the CDR3. The CDR3 nucleotides are TGTGCCTGGGAAACAGGGGGCGAGACCCAGTACTTC. Its protein is CAWETGGETQYF.

The chain recombines TRBV27 with TRBJ2-1, with 14 bases matching TRBD2. Germline values: CDR1 MNHEY, CDR2 SMNVEV (reference sequence). J gave up 7 bases and V 3 bases, and 5 bases lay outside the gene matches. CDR3 length: 16 residues. CDR3 in DNA: TGTGCCAGCAGTTTTCGACTAGCGGGGGGGCTAAATGAGCAGTTCTTC. It is translated as CASSFRLAGGLNEQFF.

In this sample, this clone turned up a few times. The rearrangement uses TRBV11-2 and TRBJ2-1; 9 bases align to TRBD1. Germline assignment: CDR1 SGHAT and CDR2 FQNNGV. The junction had 8 bases not matched to a gene; V was cut back by 8 bases and J by 3 bases. The CDR3 is made up of 15 amino acids. Here the CDR3 reads CASGPNRGRYNEQFF. DNA of the CDR3: TGTGCCAGCGGGCCCAACAGGGGGCGCTACAATGAGCAGTTCTTC.

This clone appeared a few times. The chain uses TRBV6-5 and TRBJ1-3; D uncertain. Trimming removed 1 base at V and 1 base at J, with 2 bases between. The CDR3 has 13 amino acids. Per germline, CDR1 MNHEY and CDR2 SVGAGI. The DNA for the CDR3 is TGTGCCAGCAGTTACTTGTCTGGAAACACCATATATTTT. Translated, it gives CASSYLSGNTIYF.

The chain carries TRBV7-9 and TRBJ2-3, with D maybe TRBD1 (6 bases). The V end was cut by 5 bases, the J end by 2 bases, with 14 bases between. Per germline, CDR1 SEHNR and CDR2 FQNEAQ (reference sequence). There are 15 residues in the CDR3. The CDR3 region has the DNA TGTGCCAGCAGCCTCCGGGACATACTCACAGATACGCAGTATTTT. Translation: CASSLRDILTDTQYF.

The gene calls are TRBV11-2 and TRBJ2-7, with a possible D match to TRBD2 (5 bases). Germline V lookup: CDR1 SGHAT, CDR2 FQNNGV. V lost 5 bases and J lost 3, with 11 bases in between. The length of the CDR3 is 13 residues. CDR3 sequence (DNA): TGTGCCAGCAGCCCCCGGGATATCTACGAGCAGTACTTC. Its translation is CASSPRDIYEQYF.

The table lists this clone with a few counts. The CDR3 loop reads CASSDPAGELFF. For the CDR3, the DNA is TGTGCCAGCAGCGATCCCGCCGGGGAGCTGTTTTTT. The chain is built from TRBV5-4 and TRBJ2-2; D unresolved. Germline V gene sequence: CDR1 SGHNT, CDR2 YYREEE (reference sequence). V was clipped by 4 bases and J by 6 bases, with 7 bases between them. The CDR3 length is 12 residues. Looking up the rest from reference TRBV5-4 and TRBJ2-2 gives the full variable domain: ETGVTQSPTHLIKTRGQQVTLRCSSQSGHNTVSWYQQALGQGPQFIFQYYREEENGRGNFPPRFSGLQFPNYSSELNVNALELDDSALYLCASSDPAGELFFGEGSRLTVL.

The V and J genes are TRBV7-2 and TRBJ1-1; perhaps TRBD1 as D (6 bases). From germline, CDR1 is SGHTA and CDR2 FQGNSA. The CDR3 consists of 14 residues. The V end lost 2 bases, the J end lost 5 bases, and 12 bases lay between the germline ends. CDR3 in amino acids: CASSLSGGGTEAFF. CDR3 coding DNA: TGTGCCAGCAGCTTATCCGGGGGCGGGACTGAAGCTTTCTTT.

To note about this clone: This may arise from a read error, as a much more abundant clone is one base away. Additional DNA sequences in this sample encode the identical CDR3. The gene calls are TRBV5-1 and TRBJ1-2; 11 nucleotides line up with TRBD1. The CDR3 runs to 14 residues. CDR1 and CDR2 from the germline V gene are SGHRS and YFSETQ. CDR3 DNA: TGCGCCAGCAGCCCATCGGGACAGGGGGATGGCTACACATTC. Translated, it gives CASSPSGQGDGYTF.

CDR3 sequence reads: CASSQSGIGTGLSYNEQFF. Written as DNA, the CDR3 is TGCGCCAGCAGTCAATCGGGTATCGGGACAGGTCTTTCCTACAATGAGCAGTTCTTC. The chain uses TRBV23-1 and TRBJ2-1, with 8 bases lining up with TRBD1. TRBV23-1 has ORF status, its function being uncertain. The CDR3 runs 19 residues. The J segment lost 1 base and the V segment lost 0 bases, leaving 11 bases of the junction unmatched.

Remarks on this clone: Other DNA sequences in the same sample also yield this CDR3. This sequence joins TRBV30 and TRBJ1-2, with 10 bases lining up with TRBD1. Germline CDR1 reads GTSNPN; CDR2 reads SVGIG (reference sequence). The CDR3 runs to 14 residues. Unmatched junction bases numbered 13, after V lost 8 bases and J lost 7 bases. CDR3 protein: CARHPGQGIGGYTF. The CDR3 DNA follows: TGTGCCCGACACCCGGGACAGGGGATTGGTGGCTACACCTTC.

The chain joins TRBV6-5 to TRBJ1-2, with TRBD1 matching 8 bases. The J segment lost 7 bases and the V segment lost 6 bases, leaving 7 bases of the junction unmatched. Germline assignment: CDR1 MNHEY and CDR2 SVGAGI. This CDR3 has 13 residues. DNA of the CDR3: TGTGCCAGCAGCTCCAGGGGGCGCGGTGGCTACACCTTC. This encodes CASSSRGRGGYTF.

Only one count was recorded for this clone. The V call is TRBV10-1, the J call TRBJ2-1; 11 bases agree with TRBD2. CDR1 and CDR2 (germline): WNHNN, SYGVQD (reference sequence). The CDR3 runs 16 residues. V gave up 6 bases and J gave up 5 bases; unmatched junction bases: 9. For the CDR3, the DNA is TGCGCCAGCAGCAAAACCGGGACTAGCGGTAACAATGAGCAGTTCTTC. Translating it yields CASSKTGTSGNNEQFF.

This clone has only a few counts. The chain links TRBV6-1 to TRBJ1-1; TRBD1 matches at 8 bases. CDR3 size: 15 residues. The V gene's germline CDR1 is MNHNS and CDR2 SASEGT. V lost 6 bases and J lost 1; bases outside the gene matches: 7. CDR3 in amino acids: CASSPLGQGNTEAFF. The CDR3 nucleotides are TGTGCCAGCAGCCCCCTAGGACAGGGGAACACTGAAGCTTTCTTT.

The chain couples TRBV7-2 to TRBJ1-2; tentatively, D is TRBD1 (6 bases). The CDR3 is 14 amino acids. Germline CDR1 is SGHTA and CDR2 is FQGNSA. Deletions cut 5 bases from V and 3 bases from J, with 13 bases between. CDR3 DNA sequence: TGTGCCAGCAGCCTCATTAGGGGGGACTATGGCTACACCTTC. This translates into CASSLIRGDYGYTF.

V is TRBV5-6 and J is TRBJ1-1, with 7 bases that match TRBD1. The length of the CDR3 is 16 residues. V dropped 2 bases and J dropped 0; count of bases not matched to a gene: 7. Germline-derived CDR1 and CDR2 are SGHDT and YYEEEE. The CDR3, as DNA: TGTGCCAGCAGCTTAATACAGGGGCGGATGAACACTGAAGCTTTCTTT. It specifies CASSLIQGRMNTEAFF.

V gene TRBV19 combines with J gene TRBJ2-3; the D is unclear. Germline CDR1 is LNHDA and CDR2 is SQIVND (reference sequence). The CDR3 is 14 residues long. V lost 3 bases to trimming and J lost 2 bases, with 9 bases between them. In DNA, the CDR3 is TGTGCCAGTAGTATCATGGGGAACACAGATACGCAGTATTTT. Translating gives CASSIMGNTDTQYF. The whole variable domain, filled in from reference TRBV19 and TRBJ2-3, reads DGGITQSPKYLFRKEGQNVTLSCEQNLNHDAMYWYRQDPGQGLRLIYYSQIVNDFQKGDIAEGYSVSREKKESFPLTVTSAQKNPTAFYLCASSIMGNTDTQYFGPGTRLTVL.

V is TRBV7-9 and J is TRBJ1-2; 9 positions match TRBD1. Per the germline V gene, CDR1 is SEHNR and CDR2 is FQNEAQ (reference sequence). V shed 0 bases, J shed 2 bases, and the junction held 1 base outside the gene matches. The CDR3 contains 15 residues. The CDR3 here is CASSLAGTGNYGYTF. For the CDR3, the DNA is TGTGCCAGCAGCTTAGCCGGGACAGGGAACTATGGCTACACCTTC.

In this sample, this clone turned up a few times. This chain connects TRBV6-5 to TRBJ2-1, with TRBD1 matching over 9 bases. Trimming took 5 bases from V and 5 from J; bases not matched to a gene: 4. Germline values: CDR1 MNHEY, CDR2 SVGAGI. This CDR3 has 14 residues. Here the CDR3 DNA reads TGTGCCAGCAGTAGGACAGGGGCCCACAATGAGCAGTTCTTC. It yields the protein CASSRTGAHNEQFF.

Turning to this clone: Only one base separates this from a far larger clonotype, so it likely reflects a read error. Within the sample, other DNA sequences also encode this same CDR3. The CDR3 loop is CASSLAPGDRNYGYTF. Here the CDR3 DNA reads TGCGCCAGCAGCTTGGCCCCCGGGGATCGTAACTATGGCTACACCTTC. The V gene is TRBV5-1, the J gene TRBJ1-2; D is undetermined. The CDR3 is 16 residues long. Germline loops: CDR1 SGHRS, CDR2 YFSETQ. V dropped 0 bases and J dropped 1 base, with 13 bases sitting between them.